Sequencing of this TCR beta chain was carried out in a study of T cells after yellow fever vaccination. Whole-study results and caveats: Reappearance after the booster was observed for most primary-vaccination clones (about 97% CD4, just over 85% CD8).

The sample holds many counts of this clonotype. What it binds is unknown. The germline CDR1 and CDR2 sequences are MNHNS and SASEGT. The CDR3 is made up of 14 amino acids. Trimming removed 2 bases from V and 4 bases from J; junction bases left unmatched: 3. One entry per CDR3 protein results from TCRdb running MiXCR on the 5' RACE reads. The sample yields roughly 60,000 distinct CDR3 sequences, approximately 7% seen once. The gene calls are TRBV6-1 and TRBJ2-5, with 8 nucleotides matching TRBD1. The sample consisted of CD8+ T cells sorted from PBMCs, taken on the day of the first yellow fever vaccination. This TCR was recovered from a man between 18 and 35 years old who received the YFV17D yellow fever vaccine. The CDR3 DNA reads TGTGCCAGCAGTGAATGGACAGGGATAGAGACCCAGTACTTC. It translates to CASSEWTGIETQYF.